The 22 T cell receptor beta chains given below trace back to one sample, sequenced in a study of T cell responses to AZD1222 COVID-19 vaccine. Sequencing used immunoSEQ multiplex PCR; TCRdb keeps in-frame clones, though not all of them. Among around 99,000 clones listed, roughly 84% were seen once. The sequences come from peripheral blood, collected on day 0 of AZD1222 vaccination. These receptors were taken from an adult in good health.

The genes are TRBV19 and TRBJ2-1, with 12 bases that match TRBD2. The CDR3 spans 16 residues. CDR1 LNHDA and CDR2 SQIVND come from the germline V gene (reference sequence). The V gene end was trimmed by 6 bases and the J gene end by 7 bases; junction bases not matched to a gene: 10. This CDR3 is CASSSIGTSGSNEQFF. Here the CDR3 DNA reads TGTGCCAGTAGCAGCATCGGGACTAGCGGGTCGAATGAGCAGTTCTTC. Variable domain in full (rest from reference TRBV19 and TRBJ2-1): DGGITQSPKYLFRKEGQNVTLSCEQNLNHDAMYWYRQDPGQGLRLIYYSQIVNDFQKGDIAEGYSVSREKKESFPLTVTSAQKNPTAFYLCASSSIGTSGSNEQFFGPGTRLTVL.

V usage is TRBV2 and J usage is TRBJ1-2; D call uncertain. The CDR3 is 14 residues long. Germline CDR1 SNHLY, CDR2 FYNNEI. V was trimmed by 8 bases and J by 0 bases, leaving 13 bases between them. CDR3 coding DNA: TGTGCCAGCCTTAGGACTTTAGCTAACTATGGCTACACCTTC. This gives the protein CASLRTLANYGYTF.

The rearrangement uses TRBV28 and TRBJ1-3; D gene uncertain. V was pared by 6 bases and J by 1 base, with 7 bases between. This CDR3 is built from 13 residues. Germline values: CDR1 MDHEN, CDR2 SYDVKM. CDR3 sequence: CASRYTSGNTIYF. The CDR3 nucleotides read TGTGCCAGCAGATATACATCTGGAAACACCATATATTTT. Full variable domain (rest looked up from reference TRBV28 and TRBJ1-3): DVKVTQSSRYLVKRTGEKVFLECVQDMDHENMFWYRQDPGLGLRLIYFSYDVKMKEKGDIPEGYSVSREKKERFSLILESASTNQTSMYLCASRYTSGNTIYFGEGSWLTVV.

The chain uses TRBV25-1 and TRBJ2-5, with unresolved D. Germline values: CDR1 MGHDK, CDR2 SYGVNS. V was clipped by 7 bases and J by 0 bases, with 9 bases between them. This CDR3 comprises 13 residues. The CDR3 region has the DNA TGTGCCAGCAACAGTCCATACCAAGAGACCCAGTACTTC. It is translated as CASNSPYQETQYF.

This chain uses TRBV27 with TRBJ2-2; D is tentatively TRBD1 or TRBD2 (5 bases each). The CDR3 is 16 residues long. Germline CDR1 reads MNHEY; CDR2 reads SMNVEV (reference sequence). Deletions cut 2 bases from V and 2 bases from J, with 12 bases between. The CDR3, as DNA: TGTGCCAGCAGTTTAATCCCCGGGGCAAACACCGGGGAGCTGTTTTTT. Protein: CASSLIPGANTGELFF.

This clone has only a few counts. The sample contains more than one DNA sequence encoding this CDR3. The rearrangement links TRBV25-1 to TRBJ1-6, with 7 bases lining up with TRBD1. The germline gives CDR1 MGHDK, CDR2 SYGVNS. The CDR3 runs 14 residues. Trimming took 6 bases from V and 5 from J; bases not matched to a gene: 4. The DNA of the CDR3 is TGTGCCAGCAGCTGGGACAGAGATAATTCACCCCTCCACTTT. Protein sequence: CASSWDRDNSPLHF.

This chain uses TRBV6-5 with TRBJ1-4; D is unclear. The V and J ends lost 6 bases and 3 bases respectively, with 14 bases between them. Germline CDR1 reads MNHEY; CDR2 reads SVGAGI. The CDR3 consists of 15 residues. CDR3 DNA: TGTGCCAGCAGCCTGCTAGGGAGCTCTAATGAAAAACTGTTTTTT. It codes for CASSLLGSSNEKLFF.

The chain employs TRBV30 and TRBJ1-5, with D tentatively TRBD1 (6 bases). V gave up 1 base and J gave up 0 bases, with 13 bases separating them. CDR1 is GTSNPN, CDR2 SVGIG, per germline (reference sequence). The CDR3 is 16 amino acids. The CDR3 nucleotides read TGTGCCTGGAGTGGCCAGGACAGCTATAGCAATCAGCCCCAGCATTTT. This sequence encodes CAWSGQDSYSNQPQHF.

This rearrangement joins TRBV7-2 to TRBJ1-2, with D tentatively TRBD1 (6 bases). This CDR3 has 15 residues. Looked up from germline, CDR1 is SGHTA and CDR2 is FQGNSA. Trimming pared 0 bases from V and 4 bases from J, leaving 12 bases between. This CDR3 is CASSLAAGDTYGYTF. CDR3 in DNA: TGTGCCAGCAGCTTAGCGGCAGGGGATACCTATGGCTACACCTTC.

V and J are TRBV19 and TRBJ2-5, with 10 bases aligning to TRBD1. The CDR3 length is 16 residues. V lost 10 bases to trimming and J lost 5 bases; unmatched junction nucleotides: 16. Germline CDR1 reads LNHDA; CDR2 reads SQIVND (reference sequence). CDR3 nucleotide sequence: TGTGCCACTACTCAAAGGACAGGGGGGGTCCGGGAGACCCAGTACTTC. This translates into CATTQRTGGVRETQYF.

The chain employs TRBV10-3 and TRBJ2-1; the match to TRBD2 covers 7 bases. V trimming: 6 bases; J trimming: 7 bases; junction bases outside the gene matches: 9. CDR1 is ENHRY, CDR2 SYGVKD, per germline. The CDR3 loop spans 14 amino acids. The CDR3: CAIRTTRAGNEQFF. CDR3 coding DNA: TGTGCCATCAGGACCACTAGAGCGGGGAATGAGCAGTTCTTC.

This chain joins TRBV7-2 and TRBJ2-5, with D perhaps matching TRBD1 (6 bases). CDR3 size: 15 residues. V dropped 3 bases and J dropped 4 bases, with 15 bases sitting between them. From germline, CDR1 is SGHTA and CDR2 FQGNSA. The CDR3 here is CASSFPWAGVETQYF. In nucleotides, the CDR3 is TGTGCCAGCAGCTTCCCCTGGGCAGGGGTAGAGACCCAGTACTTC.

The chain uses TRBV6-2 or TRBV6-3 and TRBJ2-7; 7 nucleotides match TRBD1. CDR3 size: 14 residues. Germline V gives CDR1 MNHEY, CDR2 SVGEGT. V gave up 5 bases and J gave up 9 bases; unmatched junction bases: 13. The chain's CDR3 is CASSRQYRGAVQYF. The DNA of the CDR3 is TGTGCCAGCAGTCGTCAATACAGGGGAGCGGTGCAGTACTTC.

In DNA form, the CDR3 reads TGTGCCAGCAGCGTAGGTGGGACTAGCAACGCCCAGTACTTC. The encoded protein is CASSVGGTSNAQYF. The chain joins TRBV9 to TRBJ2-5; 9 bases are a match to TRBD2. J was trimmed by 9 bases and V by 0 bases; bases with no gene match: 6. The CDR3 covers 14 residues. Germline CDR1 is SGDLS and CDR2 is YYNGEE.

The gene calls are TRBV2 and TRBJ1-2, with TRBD1 identical over 8 bases. This CDR3 region has 14 residues. Germline CDR1 SNHLY, CDR2 FYNNEI. J was trimmed by 2 bases and V by 6 bases; bases with no gene match: 5. CDR3 sequence reads: CASSLGQGNYGYTF. In DNA, the CDR3 is TGTGCCAGCAGCCTTGGACAGGGAAACTATGGCTACACCTTC. Full variable domain (missing parts from reference TRBV2 and TRBJ1-2): EPEVTQTPSHQVTQMGQEVILRCVPISNHLYFYWYRQILGQKVEFLVSFYNNEISEKSEIFDDQFSVERPDGSNFTLKIRSTKLEDSAMYFCASSLGQGNYGYTFGSGTRLTVV.

The chain combines TRBV13 with TRBJ1-2, with 9 bases matching TRBD1. This CDR3 has 15 amino acids. The V segment lost 5 bases and the J segment 2 bases; nucleotides outside the gene matches: 6. Germline lookup yields CDR1 PRHDT and CDR2 FYEKMQ (reference sequence). CDR3 loop: CASSISGTGNYGYTF. The CDR3, as DNA: TGTGCCAGCAGCATATCCGGGACAGGGAACTATGGCTACACCTTC.

The chain carries TRBV7-2 and TRBJ2-1; TRBD2 matches at 11 bases. Germline CDR1 SGHTA, CDR2 FQGNSA. The CDR3 extends over 17 amino acids. V dropped 4 bases and J dropped 0; count of bases not matched to a gene: 5. This CDR3 reads CASSSGLAGSSYNEQFF. The CDR3 DNA sequence: TGTGCCAGCAGCTCCGGACTAGCGGGTAGCTCCTACAATGAGCAGTTCTTC.

The rearrangement links TRBV5-4 to TRBJ2-3, with D unresolved. Germline V gene lookup returns CDR1 SGHNT and CDR2 YYREEE (reference sequence). The V end was cut by 1 base, the J end by 6 bases, with 9 bases between. The length of the CDR3 is 13 residues. In nucleotides, the CDR3 is TGTGCCAGCAGCTTGCGTTCGACGGATACGCAGTATTTT. Its protein is CASSLRSTDTQYF.

This chain uses TRBV6-5 with TRBJ1-2; TRBD1 matches 7 bases. Trimming took 6 bases from V and 5 from J; bases not matched to a gene: 9. Germline V gene data show CDR1 as MNHEY and CDR2 as SVGAGI. The CDR3 runs to 14 residues. The CDR3 DNA sequence: TGTGCCAGCAGACGACAGGGCCCCAGTTATGGCTACACCTTC. Translating gives CASRRQGPSYGYTF.

This chain joins TRBV5-4 and TRBJ1-6; perhaps TRBD1 as D (5 bases). The ends were cut back, 1 base at V and 6 bases at J, with 11 bases in the middle. This CDR3 contains 15 residues. The germline CDR1 and CDR2 sequences are SGHNT and YYREEE (reference sequence). The CDR3 region has the DNA TGTGCCAGCAGCTTGATCGGAGGGACTAATTCACCCCTCCACTTT. Encoded protein: CASSLIGGTNSPLHF.

The chain joins TRBV7-9 to TRBJ2-2, with D unclear. The CDR3 spans 17 residues. Trimming pared 2 bases from V and 0 bases from J, leaving 13 bases between. Germline V CDR1 and CDR2: SEHNR, FQNEAQ (reference sequence). The CDR3 sequence: CASSLNSPTTNTGELFF. For the CDR3, the DNA is TGTGCCAGCAGCTTAAATTCTCCGACCACGAACACCGGGGAGCTGTTTTTT.

The V and J genes are TRBV6-5 and TRBJ2-1, with TRBD1 matching over 9 bases. V was clipped by 8 bases and J by 15 bases; unmatched bases: 5. The CDR3 runs 10 residues. Germline CDR1 reads MNHEY; CDR2 reads SVGAGI. The CDR3 sequence is CASEGTGWFF. The CDR3 DNA sequence: TGTGCCAGCGAAGGGACAGGGTGGTTCTTC.